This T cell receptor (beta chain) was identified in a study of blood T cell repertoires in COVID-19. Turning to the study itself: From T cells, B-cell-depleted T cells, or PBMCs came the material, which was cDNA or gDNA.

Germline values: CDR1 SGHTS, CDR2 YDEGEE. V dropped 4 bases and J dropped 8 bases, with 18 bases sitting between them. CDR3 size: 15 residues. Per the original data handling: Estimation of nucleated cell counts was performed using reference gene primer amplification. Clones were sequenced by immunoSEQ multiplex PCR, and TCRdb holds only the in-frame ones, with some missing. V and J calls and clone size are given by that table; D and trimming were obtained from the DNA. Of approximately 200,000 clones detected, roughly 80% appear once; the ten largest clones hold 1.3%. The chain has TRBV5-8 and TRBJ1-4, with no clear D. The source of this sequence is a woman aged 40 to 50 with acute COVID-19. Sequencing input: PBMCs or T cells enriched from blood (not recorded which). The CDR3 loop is CASSASGNVGEKLFF. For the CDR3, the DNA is TGTGCCAGCAGCGCCTCCGGGAACGTGGGGGAAAAACTGTTTTTT.